This T cell receptor (beta chain) originates from a study of T cell responses to AZD1222 COVID-19 vaccine (dated by TCRdb to the early 2020s). With respect to the entire study: AZD1222 recipients whose second dose came at about 4 weeks and those whose second dose came at about 12 weeks were combined into one group, since spike-specific TCR depth and breadth did not differ between the two schedules. TCR sequencing was performed for 230 to 250 trial participants, of whom around 200 were given two doses of AZD1222 and roughly 25 were given two doses of MenACWY control vaccine. Enrollment into the trials was organized by age into subgroups of 18-55, 56-69 and 70-plus years, and those subgroups contained approximately 150, 30 and 60 TCR-sequenced participants, respectively.

With respect to this clone: Its antigen is unknown. Base qualities are not recorded, but no much larger clone differs from it by a single base.

The germline V gene (reference sequence) specifies SGHNT as CDR1 and YYREEE as CDR2. The CDR3 contains 15 residues, cysteine and phenylalanine counted. Just the 45-base CDR3 DNA is kept, in frame starting at base 1. V and J lose 1 base and 4 bases, and a span of 12 bases separates them. General conclusions and limits of the study: The whole spike protein was spanned by vaccine-associated CD4 TCRs, and dominant responses were seen in regions 160-218 and 743-854. The 56-69-year group was small, and its depth increase did not reach significance, likely because of low power. Participants were mostly white British and included more females than males, and it was suggested by the authors that clonal diversity may have been underestimated. Conclusions about previously exposed vaccinees were limited because only six AZD1222 recipients were SARS-CoV-2 seropositive at baseline. Spike-specific TCR breadth and depth rose significantly after two AZD1222 doses compared with day 0 and with MenACWY recipients. Reportedly, close to half of the unique spike-specific TCRs recognized epitopes lying outside the regions that are mutated in the B.1.351 and B.1.1.7 variants. Because no samples from the day 14 peak response were available, repertoires could be characterized only after the peak T cell response.

The CDR3 regions of human TCRbeta chains were analyzed by immunosequencing. Under the source paper's analysis protocol: Repertoire TCRs were matched against a reference library of SARS-CoV-2-specific TCRs generated with the MIRA antigen-specificity platform. Breadth was defined as the fraction of unique TCRs that were SARS-CoV-2-associated, and depth was defined as the fraction of total T cells that were SARS-CoV-2-associated. Using the MIRA data, each spike-specific TCR was assigned both to the spike region to which the TCR was reactive and to a CD4 or CD8 class. Log10-transformed breadth and depth values were compared by one-way ANOVA with Sidak's multiple comparisons tests. Not all clones reach the TCRdb copy of this immuneACCESS table, which keeps in-frame sequences only. Checked studies attribute under half of the gap to unresolved V genes and leave the rest unexplained. The DNA was the basis for D and trimming; V, J and clone size are from that table. The sample contains about 130,000 clones, 80% to 90% of them found a single time. The biggest ten clones account for approximately 8% of the sample.

Read against the paper, the sample's time point label means: baseline before first vaccination. Samples from vaccinated people were obtained from the UK trials COV001 and COV002, which included a single-blind randomized controlled phase 2/3 trial of AZD1222 (ChAdOx1 nCoV-19) in healthy adults. For TCRbeta chain sequencing, PBMC samples were collected from trial participants at day 0 and at day 28 after the second dose. The receptor was derived from an adult in good health. Recombination linked TRBV5-4 to TRBJ2-1; the D gene remains uncertain. The input for sequencing was peripheral blood, taken on day 0 of AZD1222 vaccination. The DNA sequence is TGTGCCAGCAGCTTGAATCGACAAAAATACAATGAGCAGTTCTTC. Its translation is CASSLNRQKYNEQFF.